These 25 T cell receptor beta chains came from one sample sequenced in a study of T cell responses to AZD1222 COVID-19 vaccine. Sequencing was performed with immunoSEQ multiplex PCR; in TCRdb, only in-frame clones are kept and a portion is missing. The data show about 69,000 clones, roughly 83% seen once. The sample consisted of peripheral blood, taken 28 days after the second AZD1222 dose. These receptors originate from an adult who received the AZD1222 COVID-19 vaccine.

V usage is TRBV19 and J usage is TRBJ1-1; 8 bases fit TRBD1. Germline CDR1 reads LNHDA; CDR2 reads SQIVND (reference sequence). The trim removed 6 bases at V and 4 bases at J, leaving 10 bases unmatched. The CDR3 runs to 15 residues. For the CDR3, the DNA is TGTGCCAGTAGGGACAGGACAGGGAAGAGCACTGAAGCTTTCTTT. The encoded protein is CASRDRTGKSTEAFF.

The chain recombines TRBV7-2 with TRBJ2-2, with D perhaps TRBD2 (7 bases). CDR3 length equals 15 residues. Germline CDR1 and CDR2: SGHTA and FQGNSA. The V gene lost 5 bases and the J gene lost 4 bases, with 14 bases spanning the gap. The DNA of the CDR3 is TGTGCCAGCAGCAGGGGGGGGCCGGGCACCGGGGAGCTGTTTTTT. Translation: CASSRGGPGTGELFF.

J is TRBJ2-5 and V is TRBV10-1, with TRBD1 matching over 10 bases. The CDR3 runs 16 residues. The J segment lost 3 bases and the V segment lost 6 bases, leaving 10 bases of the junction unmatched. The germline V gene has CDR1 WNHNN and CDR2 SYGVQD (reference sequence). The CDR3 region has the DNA TGCGCCAGCAGAGTAACCGGGACAGGGGTGGAAGAGACCCAGTACTTC. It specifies CASRVTGTGVEETQYF.

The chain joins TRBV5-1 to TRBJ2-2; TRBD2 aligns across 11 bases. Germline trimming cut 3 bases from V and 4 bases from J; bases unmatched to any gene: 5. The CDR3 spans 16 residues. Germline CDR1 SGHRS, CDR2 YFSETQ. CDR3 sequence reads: CASSYGTSGRTGELFF. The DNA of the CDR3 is TGCGCCAGCAGCTACGGGACTAGCGGTCGCACCGGGGAGCTGTTTTTT.

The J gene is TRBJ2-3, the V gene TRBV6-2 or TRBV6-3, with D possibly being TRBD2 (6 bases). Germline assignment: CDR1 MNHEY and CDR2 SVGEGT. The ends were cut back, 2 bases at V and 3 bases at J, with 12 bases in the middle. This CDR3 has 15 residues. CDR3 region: CASSYRREVTDTQYF. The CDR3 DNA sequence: TGTGCCAGCAGTTACCGGAGGGAGGTAACAGATACGCAGTATTTT.

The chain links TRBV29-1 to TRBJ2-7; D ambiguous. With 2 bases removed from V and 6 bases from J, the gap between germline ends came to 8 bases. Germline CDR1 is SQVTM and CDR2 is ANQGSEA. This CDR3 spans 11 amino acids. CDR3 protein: CSVEFLGEQYF. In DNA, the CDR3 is TGCAGCGTTGAATTTCTCGGCGAGCAGTACTTC.

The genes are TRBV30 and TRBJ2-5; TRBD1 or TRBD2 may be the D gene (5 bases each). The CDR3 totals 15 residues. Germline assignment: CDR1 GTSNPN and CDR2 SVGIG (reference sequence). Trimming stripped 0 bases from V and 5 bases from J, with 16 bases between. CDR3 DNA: TGTGCCTGGAGTGTCACATTGGGGGTACAGGAGACCCAGTACTTC. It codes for CAWSVTLGVQETQYF.

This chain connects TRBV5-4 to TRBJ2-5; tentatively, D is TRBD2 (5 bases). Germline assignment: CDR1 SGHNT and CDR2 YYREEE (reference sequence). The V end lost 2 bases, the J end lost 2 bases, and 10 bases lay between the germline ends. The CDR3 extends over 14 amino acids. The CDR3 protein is CASSLRAEQETQYF. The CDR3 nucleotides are TGTGCCAGCAGCTTACGAGCGGAACAAGAGACCCAGTACTTC. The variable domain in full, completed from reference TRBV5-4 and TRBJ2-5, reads ETGVTQSPTHLIKTRGQQVTLRCSSQSGHNTVSWYQQALGQGPQFIFQYYREEENGRGNFPPRFSGLQFPNYSSELNVNALELDDSALYLCASSLRAEQETQYFGPGTRLLVL.

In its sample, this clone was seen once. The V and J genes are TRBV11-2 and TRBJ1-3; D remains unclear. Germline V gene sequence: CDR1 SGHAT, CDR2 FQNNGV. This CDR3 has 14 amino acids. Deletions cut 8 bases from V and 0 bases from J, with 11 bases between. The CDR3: CASGPSFSGNTIYF. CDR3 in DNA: TGTGCCAGCGGTCCCTCTTTCTCTGGAAACACCATATATTTT.

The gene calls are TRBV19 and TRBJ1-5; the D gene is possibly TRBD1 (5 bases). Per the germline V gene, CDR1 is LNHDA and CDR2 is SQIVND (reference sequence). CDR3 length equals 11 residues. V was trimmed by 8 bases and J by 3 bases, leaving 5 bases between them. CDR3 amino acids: CASGHNQPQHF. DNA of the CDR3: TGTGCCAGTGGACACAATCAGCCCCAGCATTTT.

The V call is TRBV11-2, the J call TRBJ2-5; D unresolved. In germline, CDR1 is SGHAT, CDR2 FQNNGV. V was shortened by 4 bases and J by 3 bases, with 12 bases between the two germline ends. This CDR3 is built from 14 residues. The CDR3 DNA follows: TGTGCCAGCAGCTCCAAGGACGGAAAAGAGACCCAGTACTTC. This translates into CASSSKDGKETQYF.

The CDR3 region is CASSPTAHEQYF. As DNA, the CDR3 is TGTGCCAGCAGTCCTACCGCCCACGAGCAGTACTTC. This chain joins TRBV6-5 and TRBJ2-7, with D unresolved. Trimming removed 5 bases from V and 5 bases from J, with 10 bases in between. CDR3 length: 12 amino acids. Germline assignment: CDR1 MNHEY and CDR2 SVGAGI.

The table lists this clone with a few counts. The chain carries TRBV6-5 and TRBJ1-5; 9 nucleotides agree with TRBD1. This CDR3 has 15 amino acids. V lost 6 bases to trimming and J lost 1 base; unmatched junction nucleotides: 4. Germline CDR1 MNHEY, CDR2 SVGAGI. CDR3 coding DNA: TGTGCCAGCAGACAGGGGGCGCTGAGCAATCAGCCCCAGCATTTT. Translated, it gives CASRQGALSNQPQHF.

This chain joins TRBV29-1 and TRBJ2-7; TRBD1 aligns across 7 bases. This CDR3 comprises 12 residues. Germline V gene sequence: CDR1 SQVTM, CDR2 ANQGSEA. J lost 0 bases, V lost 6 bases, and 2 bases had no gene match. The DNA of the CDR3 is TGCAGCGTGGGACAGTTCTCCTACGAGCAGTACTTC. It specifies CSVGQFSYEQYF.

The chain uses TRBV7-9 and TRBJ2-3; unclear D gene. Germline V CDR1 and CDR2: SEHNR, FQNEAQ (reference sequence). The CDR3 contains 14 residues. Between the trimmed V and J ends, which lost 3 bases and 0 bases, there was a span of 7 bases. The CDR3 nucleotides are TGTGCCAGCAGCTTTACAACTAGCACAGATACGCAGTATTTT. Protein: CASSFTTSTDTQYF.

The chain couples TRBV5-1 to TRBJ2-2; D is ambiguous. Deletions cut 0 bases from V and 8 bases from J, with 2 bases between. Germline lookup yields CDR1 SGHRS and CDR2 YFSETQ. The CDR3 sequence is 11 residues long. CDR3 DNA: TGCGCCAGCAGCTTGGCGGGGGAGCTGTTTTTT. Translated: CASSLAGELFF. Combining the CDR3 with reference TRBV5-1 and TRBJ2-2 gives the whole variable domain KAGVTQTPRYLIKTRGQQVTLSCSPISGHRSVSWYQQTPGQGLQFLFEYFSETQRNKGNFPGRFSGRQFSNSRSEMNVSTLELGDSALYLCASSLAGELFFGEGSRLTVL.

CDR3 DNA sequence: TGTGCCAGCCGAGAGTTTCGAGGGACGCATGAAAAACTGTTTTTT. Protein sequence: CASREFRGTHEKLFF. V usage is TRBV6-5 and J usage is TRBJ1-4, with a weak D call TRBD1 (5 bases). Germline CDR1 reads MNHEY; CDR2 reads SVGAGI. This CDR3 region has 15 residues. V was pared by 8 bases and J by 6 bases, with 19 bases between.

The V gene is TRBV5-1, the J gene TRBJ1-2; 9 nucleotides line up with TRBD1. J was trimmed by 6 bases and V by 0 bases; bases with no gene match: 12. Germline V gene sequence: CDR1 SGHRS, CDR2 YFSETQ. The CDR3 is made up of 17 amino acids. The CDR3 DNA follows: TGCGCCAGCAGCTTGGAGGGTCGGTTGGGACAGGGCGATGGCTACACCTTC. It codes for CASSLEGRLGQGDGYTF.

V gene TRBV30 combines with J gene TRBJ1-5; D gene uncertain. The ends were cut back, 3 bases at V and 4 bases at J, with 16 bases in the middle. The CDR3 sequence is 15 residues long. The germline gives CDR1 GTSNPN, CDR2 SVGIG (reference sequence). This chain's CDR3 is CAWSRPGGQNQPQHF. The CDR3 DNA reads TGTGCCTGGAGCCGGCCGGGCGGCCAGAATCAGCCCCAGCATTTT. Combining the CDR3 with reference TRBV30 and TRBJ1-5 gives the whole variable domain SQTIHQWPATLVQPVGSPLSLECTVEGTSNPNLYWYRQAAGRGLQLLFYSVGIGQISSEVPQNLSASRPQDRQFILSSKKLLLSDSGFYLCAWSRPGGQNQPQHFGDGTRLSIL.

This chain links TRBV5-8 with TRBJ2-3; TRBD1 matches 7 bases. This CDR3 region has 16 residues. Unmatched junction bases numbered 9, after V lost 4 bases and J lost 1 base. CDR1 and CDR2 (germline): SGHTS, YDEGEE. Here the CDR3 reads CASSGDSRTGTDTQYF. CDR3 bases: TGTGCCAGCAGCGGGGACAGTAGGACTGGCACAGATACGCAGTATTTT.

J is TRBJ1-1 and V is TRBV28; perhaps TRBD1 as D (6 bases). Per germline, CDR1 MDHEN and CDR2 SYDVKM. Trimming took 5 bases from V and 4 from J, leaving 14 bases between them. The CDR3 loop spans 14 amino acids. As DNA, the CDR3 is TGTGCCAGCAGTAAACAGGAGACAGGCACTGAAGCTTTCTTT. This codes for CASSKQETGTEAFF.

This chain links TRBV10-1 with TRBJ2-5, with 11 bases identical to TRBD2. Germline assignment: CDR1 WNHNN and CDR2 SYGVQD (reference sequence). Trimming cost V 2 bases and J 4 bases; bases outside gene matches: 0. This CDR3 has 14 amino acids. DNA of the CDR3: TGCGCCAGCAGTGAGGGACTAGCGGGAGAGACCCAGTACTTC. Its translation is CASSEGLAGETQYF.

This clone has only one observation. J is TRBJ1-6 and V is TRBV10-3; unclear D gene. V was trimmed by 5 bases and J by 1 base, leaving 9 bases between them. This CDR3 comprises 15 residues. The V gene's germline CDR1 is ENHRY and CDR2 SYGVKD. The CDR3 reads CAISPRESYNSPLHF. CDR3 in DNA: TGTGCCATCAGTCCGAGGGAGTCCTATAATTCACCCCTCCACTTT.

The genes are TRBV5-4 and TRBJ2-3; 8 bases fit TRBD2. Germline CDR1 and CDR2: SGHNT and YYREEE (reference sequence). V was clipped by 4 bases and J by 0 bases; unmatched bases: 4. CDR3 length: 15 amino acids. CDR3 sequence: CASSVKRGSTDTQYF. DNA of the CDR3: TGTGCCAGCAGCGTGAAGCGGGGGAGCACAGATACGCAGTATTTT. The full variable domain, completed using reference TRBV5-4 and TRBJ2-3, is ETGVTQSPTHLIKTRGQQVTLRCSSQSGHNTVSWYQQALGQGPQFIFQYYREEENGRGNFPPRFSGLQFPNYSSELNVNALELDDSALYLCASSVKRGSTDTQYFGPGTRLTVL.

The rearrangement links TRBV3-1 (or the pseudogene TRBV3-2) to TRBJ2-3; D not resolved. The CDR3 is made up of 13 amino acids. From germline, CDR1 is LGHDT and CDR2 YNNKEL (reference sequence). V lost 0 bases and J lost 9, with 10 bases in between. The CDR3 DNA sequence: TGTGCCAGCAGCCAAGACGGAGTTAACACGCAGTATTTT. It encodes CASSQDGVNTQYF.